The rows below give T cell receptor beta chains drawn from one sample of a study of cytomegalovirus exposure and HLA in healthy donors. The assay was immunoSEQ multiplex PCR, and TCRdb's table has in-frame clones only and misses some. The sample carries a few hundred thousand clones, roughly 80% recorded once. Sequenced sample: PBMCs. The receptors here all came from a young man in good health and CMV-seronegative. The CDR3 runs from the conserved cysteine through the conserved F or W. A D gene is named only where the DNA matches it firmly. Clone size is given for some rows only: seen once, a few or many times, or a class if the clone is expanded.

TRBJ1-6 | TRBV19 | NA | TRBD1 | TGTGCCAGTAGCCCCACGACAGGGGTTCAGTCACCCCTCCACTTT | CASSPTTGVQSPLHF
TRBJ2-2 | TRBV29-1 | NA | NA | TGCAGCGTTGATCATCCAGAAAAACCCGGGGAGCTGTTTTTT | CSVDHPEKPGELFF
TRBJ2-5 | TRBV5-1 | NA | NA | TGCGCCAGCAATACATTCCCTCAGGGGCAAGAGACCCAGTACTTC | CASNTFPQGQETQYF
TRBJ1-2 | TRBV6-4 | NA | NA | TGTGCCAGCAGCCGACAGGAGAAGTTCGAGTTAGGTGGCTACACCTTC | CASSRQEKFELGGYTF
TRBJ2-7 | TRBV11-2 | NA | NA | TGTGCCAGCAGTCATCCGGGACTTCCCTACGAGCAGTACTTC | CASSHPGLPYEQYF
TRBJ2-7 | TRBV19 | NA | NA | TGTGCCAGTAGTTGGGGCGAGAGCTCCTACGAGCAGTACTTC | CASSWGESSYEQYF
TRBJ2-5 | TRBV4-3 | NA | NA | TGCGCCAGCAGCCTATCTAGCAGTCCAGGGGCCCAGTACTTC | CASSLSSSPGAQYF
TRBJ2-5 | TRBV27 | NA | TRBD2 | TGTGCCAGCAGTACGACTAGCGGGGGCCAAGAGACCCAGTACTTC | CASSTTSGGQETQYF
TRBJ2-7 | TRBV6-5 | NA | NA | TGTGCCAGCAGACTAAACCCCGGTTTCTCCTACGAGCAGTACTTC | CASRLNPGFSYEQYF
TRBJ2-7 | TRBV7-2 | NA | TRBD1 | TGTGCCAGCAGCGCTCAGACAGGGGCGTTCTACGAGCAGTACTTC | CASSAQTGAFYEQYF
TRBJ1-1 | TRBV4-3 | few | TRBD1 | TGCGCCAGCAGCCAACTGACAGGGGGATTTACTGAAGCTTTCTTT | CASSQLTGGFTEAFF
TRBJ2-1 | TRBV2 | NA | TRBD2 | TGTGCCAGCAGTGATGAGCGGGGGGGATACAATGAGCAGTTCTTC | CASSDERGGYNEQFF
TRBJ1-4 | TRBV6-1 | NA | NA | TGTGCCAGCAGTGCTTCCAATGAAAAACTGTTTTTT | CASSASNEKLFF
TRBJ2-3 | TRBV7-2 | NA | NA | TGTGCCAGCGGAGAGGCTAGCTGGTGGGATACGCAGTATTTT | CASGEASWWDTQYF
TRBJ1-5 | TRBV2 | NA | NA | TGTGCCAGTATGGGGGGGCTTGATCAGCCCCAGCATTTT | CASMGGLDQPQHF
TRBJ2-2 | TRBV28 | NA | NA | TGTGCCAGCAGAGGACAGCTGATCGGGGAGCTGTTTTTT | CASRGQLIGELFF
TRBJ1-4 | TRBV4-1 | NA | NA | TGCGCCAGCAGCCAAGCCGCGATTGGTGAAAAACTGTTTTTT | CASSQAAIGEKLFF
TRBJ2-3 | TRBV5-1 | NA | TRBD1 | TGCGCCAGCAGCCCGGGGACAGGTTCAGGACAGGGTACGCAGTATTTT | CASSPGTGSGQGTQYF
TRBJ1-1 | TRBV13 | NA | NA | TGTGCCAGCAGCTTAGGGGGGGCGAACACTGAAGCTTTCTTT | CASSLGGANTEAFF
TRBJ1-2 | TRBV27 | NA | TRBD1 | TGTGCCAGCAGTTTATCGGTCCAGGGGGCAGGAGGCTACACCTTC | CASSLSVQGAGGYTF
TRBJ1-1 | TRBV6-4 | NA | TRBD1 | TGTGCCAGCAGTCACCGGGGACAGATAACTGAAGCTTTCTTT | CASSHRGQITEAFF
TRBJ1-1 | TRBV2 | NA | NA | TGTGCCAGCAGTCGCTACCCGACAGCGAACACTGAAGCTTTCTTT | CASSRYPTANTEAFF
TRBJ1-3 | TRBV7-2 | NA | NA | TGTGCCAGCAGCTTGTCGGGGGGAACTGGAAACACCATATATTTT | CASSLSGGTGNTIYF
TRBJ1-1 | TRBV5-5 | few | TRBD1 | TGTGCCAGCAGCGGGGACAGTCCCATGAACACTGAAGCTTTCTTT | CASSGDSPMNTEAFF
TRBJ2-5 | TRBV5-1 | once | TRBD2 | TGCGCCAGCAGCTGGACTAGCGGACGGGAGACCCAGTACTTC | CASSWTSGRETQYF
TRBJ1-2 | TRBV28 | NA | NA | TGTGCCAGCAGTTTGGGAGGGGGTAGGAATGGCTACACCTTC | CASSLGGGRNGYTF
TRBJ1-1 | TRBV4-1 | NA | NA | TGCGCCAGCAGCCAAAAACGGGTGAACACTGAAGCTTTCTTT | CASSQKRVNTEAFF
TRBJ2-1 | TRBV15 | NA | TRBD1 | TGTGCCACCAGCAGATCCGGACAGGGGAGGGACAATGAGCAGTTCTTC | CATSRSGQGRDNEQFF
TRBJ1-3 | TRBV4-2 | NA | NA | TGTGCCAGCAGCCAAGGCCAGAACTCTGGAAACACCATATATTTT | CASSQGQNSGNTIYF
TRBJ2-1 | TRBV5-1 | NA | TRBD1 | TGCGCCAGCAGCCCGACCGTGGGACAGGGTGGTGAGCAGTTCTTC | CASSPTVGQGGEQFF
TRBJ1-1 | TRBV6-5 | once | NA | TGTGCCAGCAGTTACTCCCACAGGACGAACACTGAAGCTTTCTTT | CASSYSHRTNTEAFF
TRBJ2-6 | TRBV7-5 | once | NA | TGTGCCAGAAGCTTTATCTCGACTAGCGGGGGTCCTAGCTCTGGGGCCAACGTCCTGACTTTC | CARSFISTSGGPSSGANVLTF
TRBJ2-7 | TRBV5-1 | NA | NA | TGCGCCAGCAGCCCTACCGGGACACCGTACGAGCAGTACTTC | CASSPTGTPYEQYF
TRBJ2-7 | TRBV19 | NA | TRBD2 | TGTGCCAGTAGCCCTAAGAATCAGCGGGGGTTGCGTAGCCGCGAGCAGTACTTC | CASSPKNQRGLRSREQYF
TRBJ2-1 | TRBV5-5 | NA | TRBD2 | TGTGCCAGCAGCTTGGGGCTAGCGGGGGGCATGGATGAGCAGTTCTTC | CASSLGLAGGMDEQFF
TRBJ2-5 | TRBV9 | NA | NA | TGTGCCAGCAGCGCACCCCGGGGATCCCGAGAGGAGACCCAGTACTTC | CASSAPRGSREETQYF
TRBJ1-2 | TRBV28 | NA | TRBD1 | TGTGCCAGCAGTTTAGACACAGGGGGCTATGGCTACACCTTC | CASSLDTGGYGYTF
TRBJ1-1 | TRBV20-1 | once | NA | TGCAGTGCTAGCCCATCCTCGGTAGCTTTCTTT | CSASPSSVAFF
TRBJ2-7 | TRBV5-1 | NA | NA | TGCGCCAGCAGCTTGGCAGGGTCGGTTTACGAGCAGTACTTC | CASSLAGSVYEQYF
TRBJ2-2 | TRBV28 | NA | TRBD1 | TGTGCCAACCGACAGGGATCGGGCGGGGAGCTGTTTTTT | CANRQGSGGELFF
TRBJ2-5 | TRBV7-3 | NA | TRBD2 | TGTGCCAGCAGCCTAGCGGGAGGACAAGAGACCCAGTACTTC | CASSLAGGQETQYF
TRBJ2-7 | TRBV28 | NA | NA | TGTGCCACCTCGCCGGAACCGGGACTGACTTACGAGCAGTACTTC | CATSPEPGLTYEQYF
TRBJ1-6 | TRBV6-5 | NA | NA | TGTGCCAGCCGGGAATCGGACAGCTTTAATTCACCCCTCCACTTT | CASRESDSFNSPLHF
TRBJ1-5 | TRBV9 | NA | NA | TGTGCCAGCAGCGTAGGGACTGCAGGCACGCCCCAGCATTTT | CASSVGTAGTPQHF
TRBJ1-2 | TRBV5-1 | NA | NA | TGCGCCAGCAGCTTCGAAGGGGTCGGGGGCTACACCTTC | CASSFEGVGGYTF
TRBJ2-1 | TRBV7-3 | NA | NA | TGTGCCAGCAGTGGAGCGAACTCCGATGAGCAGTTCTTC | CASSGANSDEQFF
TRBJ1-1 | TRBV6-5 | few | NA | TGTGCCAGCAGCCCCGACACCACGAACACTGAAGCTTTCTTT | CASSPDTTNTEAFF
TRBJ2-7 | TRBV7-2 | NA | TRBD1 | TGTGCCAGCAGCCAAAAAGGCGGTACGGGACAGATATACGAGCAGTACTTC | CASSQKGGTGQIYEQYF
TRBJ2-7 | TRBV5-6 | NA | TRBD1 | TGTGCCAGCAGCCCGGGACAGGGGGCGCTTCTGGGCGAGCAGTACTTC | CASSPGQGALLGEQYF
TRBJ1-6 | TRBV27 | NA | TRBD1 | TGTGCCAGCAGTCGACAGGGGGCGAATTCACCCCTCCACTTT | CASSRQGANSPLHF
TRBJ2-1 | TRBV5-1 | NA | TRBD2 | TGCGCCAGCAGCTTAGCGGGGGGGACAAATGAGCAGTTCTTC | CASSLAGGTNEQFF
TRBJ1-1 | TRBV2 | NA | TRBD1 | TGTGCCAGCAGTGAAGACAGGGGACGGGAAGCTTTCTTT | CASSEDRGREAFF
TRBJ1-1 | TRBV19 | NA | TRBD1 | TGTGCCAGTAGTCCGTGGACAGGTTTGAACACTGAAGCTTTCTTT | CASSPWTGLNTEAFF
TRBJ2-3 | TRBV2 | NA | TRBD2 | TGTGCCAGCAGTGATACTAGCCGGGGGGCAGATACGCAGTATTTT | CASSDTSRGADTQYF
TRBJ1-5 | TRBV4-1 | NA | NA | TGCGCCAGCAGCCAAGAAAGGGGTCAGCCCCAGCATTTT | CASSQERGQPQHF
TRBJ2-3 | TRBV4-2 | NA | TRBD2 | TGTGCCAGCAGCCAAGAGGAGATAGCGGGGGTTCCAGCGAGCACAGATACGCAGTATTTT | CASSQEEIAGVPASTDTQYF
TRBJ1-2 | TRBV6-5 | NA | NA | TGTGCCAGCGGTCAGGGGAACTATGGCTACACCTTC | CASGQGNYGYTF
TRBJ1-4 | TRBV28 | NA | NA | TGTGCCAGCACCCCGGACAGCAATAATGAAAAACTGTTTTTT | CASTPDSNNEKLFF
TRBJ1-2 | TRBV7-8 | NA | TRBD1 | TGTGCCAGCAGCTTTGAAGACAGGGGACCATATGGCTACACCTTC | CASSFEDRGPYGYTF
TRBJ1-2 | TRBV9 | NA | TRBD1 | TGTGCCAGCAGCGAGGTTGGACAGGGCGGGTTTGGCTACACCTTC | CASSEVGQGGFGYTF